Many counts were recorded for the clone carrying this TCR beta chain. Its specificity is not known. The sample is drawn from a study of molecular identifiers for immune sequencing clone quantification. The study's findings and limits: In naive cells, clones above 20 RNA copies held under 1% of molecules, whereas in effector cells they held over 97%.

MiXCR, applied by TCRdb to the PCR reads, yields one record per CDR3 protein. The sample consists of 300,000 to 400,000 distinct CDR3 sequences, roughly a quarter of them appearing once. The receptor was isolated from a human donor in good health. Some libraries in this study had Jurkat cell RNA spiked in. The sequenced sample consisted of naive CD8+ T cells from blood, with Jurkat cell RNA spiked in. Subset given: FACS-sorted CD8+CD4-CCR7+CD45RA+ naive T cells.

The CDR3 is CAWNGHDGEAQYF. CDR3 bases: TGTGCCTGGAACGGACACGACGGTGAGGCCCAGTACTTC. The chain combines TRBV30 with TRBJ2-5; a weak D match, TRBD1 (5 bases). This CDR3 spans 13 amino acids. The V and J ends lost 4 bases and 9 bases respectively, with 18 bases between them. From germline, CDR1 is GTSNPN and CDR2 SVGIG (reference sequence).